This T cell receptor beta chain is drawn from a study of T cells in Graves' hyperthyroidism and ophthalmopathy. Study conclusions and caveats: Most expanded thyroid clonotypes above 0.001 recurred in blood. Ophthalmopathy was identified by the model a median around 6 months ahead of onset. Ophthalmopathy cases were set apart from stable hyperthyroidism by a 13 V-J model.

This clonotype has more than one count but fewer than ten. Antigen unknown. V lost 0 bases and J 2 bases, leaving 11 bases between the germline ends. This CDR3 region has 16 residues. Lactation, pregnancy, other autoimmune disease or uncontrolled infection led to exclusion of patients. Amplified TCR beta CDR3 regions came from RNA transcripts. Using the HTBI primer set, a first-round RT-PCR was run on the TCR CDR3. TCRdb reanalysed the multiplex PCR reads using MiXCR and keeps one entry per CDR3 protein. The sample comprises roughly 500,000 distinct CDR3 sequences, more than 45% of which are singletons, and around 19% rests with the top ten.

The rearrangement links TRBV12-3 or TRBV12-4 to TRBJ1-5; D unclear. Sequenced: peripheral blood or thyroid tissue (not recorded which). The receptor was derived from an adult woman with Graves' disease, either hyperthyroidism or ophthalmopathy (not recorded which). Written as DNA, the CDR3 is TGTGCCAGCAGTTTAGCCAAAGCATCAGGCAATCAGCCCCAGCATTTT. Protein product: CASSLAKASGNQPQHF.